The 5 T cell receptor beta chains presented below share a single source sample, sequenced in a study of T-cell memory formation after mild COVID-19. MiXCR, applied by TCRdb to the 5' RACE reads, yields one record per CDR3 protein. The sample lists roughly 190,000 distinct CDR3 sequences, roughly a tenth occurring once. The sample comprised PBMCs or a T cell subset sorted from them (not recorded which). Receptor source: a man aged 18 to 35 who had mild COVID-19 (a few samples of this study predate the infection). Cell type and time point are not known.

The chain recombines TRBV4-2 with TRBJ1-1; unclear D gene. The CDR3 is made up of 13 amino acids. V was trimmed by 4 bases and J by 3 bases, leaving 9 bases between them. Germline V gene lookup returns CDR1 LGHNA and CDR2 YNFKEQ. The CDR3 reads CASSPPRDTEAFF. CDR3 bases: TGTGCCAGCAGCCCCCCTCGGGACACTGAAGCTTTCTTT.

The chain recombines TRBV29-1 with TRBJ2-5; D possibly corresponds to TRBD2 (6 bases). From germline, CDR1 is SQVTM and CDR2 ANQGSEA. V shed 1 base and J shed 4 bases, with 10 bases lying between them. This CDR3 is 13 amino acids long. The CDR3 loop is CSVEGAGGETQYF. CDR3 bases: TGCAGCGTTGAAGGTGCCGGGGGAGAGACCCAGTACTTC.

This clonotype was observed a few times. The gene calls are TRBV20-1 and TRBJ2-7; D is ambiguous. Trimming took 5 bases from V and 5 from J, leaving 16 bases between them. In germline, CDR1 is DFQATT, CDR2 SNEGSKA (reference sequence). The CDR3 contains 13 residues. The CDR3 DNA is TGCAGTGCTCCCCCGGACGGCCAGAACGAGCAGTACTTC. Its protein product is CSAPPDGQNEQYF.

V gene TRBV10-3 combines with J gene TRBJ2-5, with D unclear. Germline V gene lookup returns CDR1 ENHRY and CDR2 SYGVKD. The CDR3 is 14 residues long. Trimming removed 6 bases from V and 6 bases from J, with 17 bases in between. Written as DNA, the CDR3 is TGTGCCATCAGCAGAGATATAGGAACTCAGACCCAGTACTTC. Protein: CAISRDIGTQTQYF.

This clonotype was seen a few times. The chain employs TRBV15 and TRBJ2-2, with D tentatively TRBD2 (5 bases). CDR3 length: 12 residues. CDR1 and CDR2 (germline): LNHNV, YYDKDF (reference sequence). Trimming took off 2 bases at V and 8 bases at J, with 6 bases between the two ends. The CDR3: CATSRREGELFF. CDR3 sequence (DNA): TGTGCCACCAGCAGAAGGGAGGGGGAGCTGTTTTTT.